Presented here are 28 T cell receptor beta chains from one specimen sequenced in a study of CD8 T cells in ankylosing spondylitis. TCRdb used MiXCR to reprocess the 5' RACE reads, holding one entry per CDR3 protein. The profile shows about 160,000 distinct CDR3 sequences, around 19% of them singletons. The sequenced sample was blood, either unsorted or a sorted T cell fraction (not recorded which). Receptor source: a male donor with ankylosing spondylitis or in good health (not recorded which).

V and J are TRBV5-1 and TRBJ2-2; D is uncertain. The germline gives CDR1 SGHRS, CDR2 YFSETQ. Trimming pared 0 bases from V and 5 bases from J, leaving 5 bases between. The CDR3 runs 13 residues. CDR3 loop: CASSLALTGELFF. CDR3 in DNA: TGCGCCAGCAGCTTGGCCCTTACCGGGGAGCTGTTTTTT.

The V and J genes are TRBV29-1 and TRBJ2-2, with D perhaps being TRBD1 or TRBD2 (6 bases each). The CDR3 covers 12 residues. CDR1 is SQVTM and CDR2 is ANQGSEA in the germline V gene. The germline V and J ends were trimmed by 8 bases and 4 bases, with 11 bases remaining between them. The CDR3 DNA is TGCAGCCTGGGGGGCTTCACCGGGGAGCTGTTTTTT. It encodes CSLGGFTGELFF.

The sample holds a few counts of this clonotype. The rearrangement uses TRBV2 and TRBJ2-3; D ambiguous. Trimming pared 4 bases from V and 3 bases from J, leaving 14 bases between. Germline assignment: CDR1 SNHLY and CDR2 FYNNEI. CDR3 size: 15 residues. CDR3 bases: TGTGCCAGCAGTGTAGAGGCGGCGACTACAGATACGCAGTATTTT. Translated, it gives CASSVEAATTDTQYF.

This clonotype turned up a few times. The V gene is TRBV5-1, the J gene TRBJ2-7, with a tentative D call TRBD2 (7 bases). The CDR3 has 15 residues. The V and J ends lost 0 bases and 3 bases respectively, with 13 bases between them. Germline V gives CDR1 SGHRS, CDR2 YFSETQ. The CDR3 DNA reads TGCGCCAGCAGCTTGGCCTCGGGGGGCAACTACGAGCAGTACTTC. Encoded protein: CASSLASGGNYEQYF. Looking up the rest from reference TRBV5-1 and TRBJ2-7 gives the full variable domain: KAGVTQTPRYLIKTRGQQVTLSCSPISGHRSVSWYQQTPGQGLQFLFEYFSETQRNKGNFPGRFSGRQFSNSRSEMNVSTLELGDSALYLCASSLASGGNYEQYFGPGTRLTVT.

This clonotype was observed a few times. The chain carries TRBV28 and TRBJ1-6, with D possibly matching TRBD1 (5 bases). Looked up from germline, CDR1 is MDHEN and CDR2 is SYDVKM. V was clipped by 2 bases and J by 18 bases, with 17 bases between them. This CDR3 is 13 amino acids long. CDR3: CASSLGTRGKPHF. The CDR3, as DNA: TGTGCCAGCAGTTTAGGGACGAGGGGAAAACCCCACTTT.

J is TRBJ1-2 and V is TRBV5-5; D perhaps matches TRBD1 (5 bases). Per germline, CDR1 SGHKS and CDR2 YYEKEE (reference sequence). Deletions cut 0 bases from V and 8 bases from J, with 14 bases between. This CDR3 region has 14 residues. Here the CDR3 DNA reads TGTGCCAGCAGCTTGGTGCAGGGTAGGTACGGCTACACCTTC. It is translated as CASSLVQGRYGYTF.

There are many counts of this clonotype. The V and J genes are TRBV27 and TRBJ2-2, with D maybe TRBD2 (5 bases). The V end was cut by 3 bases, the J end by 2 bases, with 10 bases between. Germline loops: CDR1 MNHEY, CDR2 SMNVEV (reference sequence). The CDR3 totals 15 residues. CDR3 nucleotide sequence: TGTGCCAGCAGTTTCGGACTTTTCAACACCGGGGAGCTGTTTTTT. It yields the protein CASSFGLFNTGELFF.

Many counts were recorded for this clonotype. The V call is TRBV20-1, the J call TRBJ1-3; D remains unclear. V shed 3 bases and J shed 0 bases, with 9 bases lying between them. Germline V lookup: CDR1 DFQATT, CDR2 SNEGSKA (reference sequence). CDR3 length: 14 residues. For the CDR3, the DNA is TGCAGTGCTAGTCAACAGAACTCTGGAAACACCATATATTTT. Translated: CSASQQNSGNTIYF.

This clonotype was picked up a small number of times. The V call is TRBV11-2, the J call TRBJ2-1, with 7 bases lining up with TRBD2. The junction had 10 bases not matched to a gene; V was cut back by 3 bases and J by 5 bases. Looked up from germline, CDR1 is SGHAT and CDR2 is FQNNGV. CDR3 length: 16 amino acids. The CDR3 region is CASSFRGSGLHNEQFF. The DNA of the CDR3 is TGTGCCAGCAGCTTCCGAGGTAGCGGGTTACACAATGAGCAGTTCTTC.

The V call is TRBV9, the J call TRBJ2-7; 7 positions match TRBD2. V shed 2 bases, J shed 3 bases, and the junction held 8 bases outside the gene matches. Germline assignment: CDR1 SGDLS and CDR2 YYNGEE. The CDR3 contains 15 residues. This CDR3 is CASSVGWREFYEQYF. DNA of the CDR3: TGTGCCAGCAGCGTGGGGTGGCGGGAGTTCTACGAGCAGTACTTC.

The chain uses TRBV29-1 and TRBJ2-5, with 7 positions matching TRBD2. Germline loops: CDR1 SQVTM, CDR2 ANQGSEA. V shed 5 bases, J shed 4 bases, and the junction held 4 bases outside the gene matches. The CDR3 sequence is 12 residues long. The DNA of the CDR3 is TGCAGCGTTACTAGCGCGCCAGAGACCCAGTACTTC. Translated, it gives CSVTSAPETQYF. The complete variable domain, with remaining parts taken from reference TRBV29-1 and TRBJ2-5, reads SAVISQKPSRDICQRGTSLTIQCQVDSQVTMMFWYRQQPGQSLTLIATANQGSEATYESGFVIDKFPISRPNLTFSTLTVSNMSPEDSSIYLCSVTSAPETQYFGPGTRLLVL.

This chain links TRBV6-2 or TRBV6-3 with TRBJ2-7, with D possibly TRBD2 on 7 matching bases. Germline assignment: CDR1 MNHEY and CDR2 SVGEGT. V lost 6 bases and J lost 2, with 20 bases in between. The CDR3 covers 16 residues. This chain's CDR3 is CASSDYLGGGTYEQYF. The CDR3 coding sequence is TGTGCCAGCAGCGATTATCTAGGGGGAGGGACCTACGAGCAGTACTTC.

The V call is TRBV19, the J call TRBJ1-5; 8 bases align to TRBD1. J lost 2 bases, V lost 5 bases, and 2 bases had no gene match. The CDR3 covers 14 residues. Germline assignment: CDR1 LNHDA and CDR2 SQIVND (reference sequence). The CDR3 spells CASSDRGGNQPQHF. DNA for the CDR3: TGTGCCAGTAGTGACAGGGGAGGCAATCAGCCCCAGCATTTT.

In DNA, the CDR3 is TGTGCCATCAGTGAAATAGCGGGGGAAGAAGAGACCCAGTACTTC. This translates into CAISEIAGEEETQYF. This chain uses TRBV10-3 with TRBJ2-5; 9 bases line up with TRBD2. Germline CDR1 ENHRY, CDR2 SYGVKD. The CDR3 length is 15 residues. The J segment lost 3 bases and the V segment lost 3 bases, leaving 5 bases of the junction unmatched.

The genes are TRBV11-2 and TRBJ1-2; D gene uncertain. The V gene lost 4 bases and the J gene lost 4 bases, with 16 bases spanning the gap. Per germline, CDR1 SGHAT and CDR2 FQNNGV. The length of the CDR3 is 15 residues. The CDR3 sequence is CASSSVRRESYGYTF. CDR3 coding DNA: TGTGCCAGCAGCTCAGTACGGAGGGAATCCTATGGCTACACCTTC.

The table lists this clonotype with a few counts. The chain carries TRBV7-9 and TRBJ1-1; 8 bases map to TRBD1. J gave up 1 base and V 5 bases, and 3 bases lay outside the gene matches. Germline CDR1 SEHNR, CDR2 FQNEAQ (reference sequence). The length of the CDR3 is 14 residues. The CDR3 sequence: CASSTTGANTEAFF. In nucleotides, the CDR3 is TGTGCCAGCAGCACGACAGGGGCGAACACTGAAGCTTTCTTT.

This clonotype was counted a few times. J is TRBJ1-6 and V is TRBV11-2; maybe TRBD1 (5 bases). Deletions cut 1 base from V and 9 bases from J, with 10 bases between. The CDR3 contains 14 residues. Germline loops: CDR1 SGHAT, CDR2 FQNNGV. The DNA for the CDR3 is TGTGCCAGCAGCTTAGTGGCAGGGTTTTCACCCCTCCACTTT. Translated, it gives CASSLVAGFSPLHF. Filled out from reference TRBV11-2 and TRBJ1-6, the complete variable domain reads EAGVAQSPRYKIIEKRQSVAFWCNPISGHATLYWYQQILGQGPKLLIQFQNNGVVDDSQLPKDRFSAERLKGVDSTLKIQPAKLEDSAVYLCASSLVAGFSPLHFGNGTRLTVT.

This clonotype was seen at least ten times. The rearrangement joins TRBV5-1 to TRBJ2-7; D may be TRBD1 (6 bases). The CDR3 extends over 14 amino acids. The V gene's germline CDR1 is SGHRS and CDR2 YFSETQ. The V end lost 3 bases, the J end lost 2 bases, and 12 bases lay between the germline ends. CDR3 protein: CASSWGPETYEQYF. The CDR3 bases are TGCGCCAGCAGCTGGGGGCCTGAGACCTACGAGCAGTACTTC.

The CDR3 DNA follows: TGTGCCAGCAGCTTAGTTTACCGGGACGGAGGGAATCAGCCCCAGCATTTT. It encodes CASSLVYRDGGNQPQHF. The V gene is TRBV7-9, the J gene TRBJ1-5; weak D call: TRBD1 (5 bases). The CDR3 is 17 residues long. The V end was cut by 1 base, the J end by 4 bases, with 17 bases between. Germline V gene data show CDR1 as SEHNR and CDR2 as FQNEAQ (reference sequence).

The chain has TRBV27 and TRBJ1-2; perhaps TRBD1 as D (5 bases). This CDR3 contains 14 residues. CDR1 is MNHEY and CDR2 is SMNVEV in the germline V gene (reference sequence). Trimming took off 2 bases at V and 8 bases at J, with 15 bases between the two ends. In DNA, the CDR3 is TGTGCCAGCAGTTTAACCCCAGGACAAGCAGGCTACACCTTC. Its translation: CASSLTPGQAGYTF.

The rearrangement joins TRBV7-2 to TRBJ1-4; 7 bases are a match to TRBD1. The V gene's germline CDR1 is SGHTA and CDR2 FQGNSA. With 2 bases clipped from V and 3 bases from J, the junction kept 3 bases outside the gene matches. The CDR3 loop spans 15 amino acids. CDR3: CASSLRGTANEKLFF. DNA of the CDR3: TGTGCCAGCAGCTTACGAGGGACAGCTAATGAAAAACTGTTTTTT.

This clonotype was recorded at least ten times. This chain connects TRBV20-1 to TRBJ1-3, with a tentative D call TRBD1 (6 bases). Looked up from germline, CDR1 is DFQATT and CDR2 is SNEGSKA (reference sequence). The V gene lost 3 bases and the J gene lost 2 bases, with 11 bases spanning the gap. This CDR3 is 14 amino acids long. The CDR3 nucleotides are TGCAGTGCTAGTCAGGACAGTACTGGAAACACCATATATTTT. It specifies CSASQDSTGNTIYF.

This clonotype was recorded a few times. The chain has TRBV20-1 and TRBJ1-5, with a possible D match to TRBD1 (6 bases). The CDR3 loop spans 12 amino acids. The V and J ends lost 6 bases and 5 bases respectively, with 11 bases between them. Germline CDR1 is DFQATT and CDR2 is SNEGSKA (reference sequence). CDR3 sequence: CSATTGDQPQHF. The CDR3 region has the DNA TGCAGTGCCACGACAGGAGATCAGCCCCAGCATTTT.

The chain is built from TRBV29-1 and TRBJ2-2; 8 nucleotides agree with TRBD1. Germline V CDR1 and CDR2: SQVTM, ANQGSEA. The CDR3 length is 14 residues. With 5 bases clipped from V and 5 bases from J, the junction kept 7 bases outside the gene matches. The CDR3 is CSVRTGFETGELFF. As DNA, the CDR3 is TGCAGCGTTAGGACAGGGTTTGAGACCGGGGAGCTGTTTTTT.

The gene calls are TRBV7-2 and TRBJ2-7; no reliable D call. This CDR3 comprises 12 residues. Trimming pared 1 base from V and 3 bases from J, leaving 4 bases between. The germline gives CDR1 SGHTA, CDR2 FQGNSA. The chain's CDR3 is CASSLEFYEQYF. CDR3 sequence (DNA): TGTGCCAGCAGCTTAGAATTCTACGAGCAGTACTTC.

In its sample, this clonotype was seen many times. This sequence joins TRBV3-1 and TRBJ2-1; D tentatively reads TRBD1 or TRBD2 (5 bases each). V was pared by 2 bases and J by 6 bases, with 11 bases between. Germline CDR1 LGHDT, CDR2 YNNKEL (reference sequence). This CDR3 is built from 14 residues. As DNA, the CDR3 is TGTGCCAGCAGCCAAAGGGACCAAGTCAATGAGCAGTTCTTC. It specifies CASSQRDQVNEQFF.

This clonotype was picked up many times. The rearrangement uses TRBV5-1 and TRBJ2-1, with 12 bases aligning to TRBD2. J gave up 7 bases and V 2 bases, and 4 bases lay outside the gene matches. Germline CDR1 reads SGHRS; CDR2 reads YFSETQ. The CDR3 has 15 residues. CDR3 nucleotide sequence: TGCGCCAGCAGCTTAACTAGCGGGAGGTCTAATGAGCAGTTCTTC. It encodes CASSLTSGRSNEQFF.

This chain links TRBV3-1 with TRBJ2-2; D tentatively reads TRBD1 or TRBD2 (5 bases each). The CDR3 length is 15 residues. The germline CDR1 and CDR2 sequences are LGHDT and YNNKEL (reference sequence). Trimming left V 5 bases short and J 3 bases short, with 13 bases between. The CDR3 DNA reads as TGTGCCAGCAGCAACCGGGGCCGGGACACCGGGGAGCTGTTTTTT. Residues: CASSNRGRDTGELFF.